One and the same sample provided the 30 T cell receptor beta chains below, sequenced in a study of response to subunit inactivated influenza vaccine. TCRdb reprocessed the RT-PCR reads with MiXCR, giving one entry per CDR3 protein. Seen here are roughly 180,000 distinct CDR3 sequences, approximately 9.2% observed once, and the top ten hold approximately 11%. The sequencing here drew on non-naive T cells sorted from PBMCs, taken on the day of vaccination. These receptors were obtained from a man aged 45-60 years who received an inactivated influenza vaccine.

A few counts support this clonotype. The chain joins TRBV12-3 or TRBV12-4 to TRBJ1-2; 8 bases match TRBD1. The CDR3 has 16 residues. The J segment lost 5 bases and the V segment lost 10 bases, leaving 18 bases of the junction unmatched. This CDR3 is CATIGPGGHVKYGYTF. DNA for the CDR3: TGTGCCACCATCGGTCCAGGGGGCCACGTGAAGTATGGCTACACCTTC.

The chain is built from TRBV12-3 or TRBV12-4 and TRBJ2-7, with D possibly being TRBD1 (6 bases). V lost 11 bases and J lost 4, with 33 bases in between. The CDR3 runs to 18 residues. The CDR3 DNA follows: TGTGCCTTCTGTTTCGCCGGTAGCTCCAGGGGCCGAAAATACGAGCAGTACTTC. It codes for CAFCFAGSSRGRKYEQYF.

This clonotype turned up a few times. The chain carries TRBV4-1 and TRBJ1-2; TRBD1 agrees at 8 bases. V was clipped by 2 bases and J by 4 bases; unmatched bases: 3. The CDR3 runs to 14 residues. Germline CDR1 is MGHRA and CDR2 is YSYEKL. The DNA for the CDR3 is TGCGCCAGCAGCCAACAGGACAGGGTCTATGGCTACACCTTC. This translates into CASSQQDRVYGYTF.

This clonotype was seen only a few times. The V call is TRBV28, the J call TRBJ2-1; 10 positions match TRBD2. This CDR3 spans 14 amino acids. V was pared by 7 bases and J by 10 bases, with 10 bases of the junction left unmatched. Germline-derived CDR1 and CDR2 are MDHEN and SYDVKM. The CDR3, as DNA: TGTGCCAGCACGATAGCGGGAGGCCAGGACGAGCAGTTCTTC. Encoded protein: CASTIAGGQDEQFF.

This clonotype was observed at least ten times. V is TRBV24-1 and J is TRBJ2-1; 14 bases are a match to TRBD2. The CDR3 extends over 15 amino acids. Germline CDR1 is KGHDR and CDR2 is SFDVKD. The ends lost 4 bases at V and 9 bases at J; junction bases unmatched: 4. CDR3 region: CATSDGLAGGAEQFF. In nucleotides, the CDR3 is TGTGCCACCAGTGACGGACTAGCGGGAGGAGCTGAGCAGTTCTTC.

The V gene is TRBV4-3, the J gene TRBJ1-4, with a weak D call TRBD1 (5 bases). The germline CDR1 and CDR2 sequences are LGHNA and YSLEER. Trimming left V 0 bases short and J 4 bases short, with 9 bases between. This CDR3 contains 15 residues. This CDR3 reads CASSQDRGVNEKLFF. CDR3 DNA: TGCGCCAGCAGCCAAGATCGAGGGGTTAATGAAAAACTGTTTTTT.

This clonotype was detected many times. The chain couples TRBV28 to TRBJ2-7; 8 nucleotides align to TRBD1. This CDR3 comprises 13 residues. V trimming: 10 bases; J trimming: 5 bases; junction bases outside the gene matches: 10. CDR1 and CDR2 from the germline V gene are MDHEN and SYDVKM. For the CDR3, the DNA is TGTGCCACCAAAGACAGGGGCAGGCACGAGCAGTACTTC. Its translation is CATKDRGRHEQYF.

The chain combines TRBV13 with TRBJ2-3; TRBD2 matches 7 bases. With V trimmed by 5 bases and J by 0 bases, 11 bases remained unmatched. The CDR3 runs to 17 residues. Per the germline V gene, CDR1 is PRHDT and CDR2 is FYEKMQ (reference sequence). CDR3 residues: CASSAKEAGPSTDTQYF. DNA of the CDR3: TGTGCCAGCAGCGCCAAGGAAGCGGGACCTAGCACAGATACGCAGTATTTT.

CDR3 nucleotide sequence: TGTGCCAGCAGTTTTTTCAGGGGTACCCAGTACGAGCAGTACTTC. As protein: CASSFFRGTQYEQYF. This chain links TRBV27 with TRBJ2-7, with D perhaps TRBD1 (6 bases). Germline CDR1 MNHEY, CDR2 SMNVEV (reference sequence). The CDR3 extends over 15 amino acids. Trimming cost V 3 bases and J 4 bases, with 16 bases left between them.

For this clonotype: A much larger clone lies one base from this, so it may be a read error. The chain recombines TRBV6-1 with TRBJ2-2, with 8 bases matching TRBD2. Germline CDR1 and CDR2: MNHNS and SASEGT. The CDR3 length is 15 residues. The CDR3, as DNA: TGTGCCATCAGTCGGACTAGCCCGAACACCGGGGAGCTGTTTTTT. Encoded protein: CAISRTSPNTGELFF.

This clonotype was recorded a few times. V and J are TRBV5-5 and TRBJ1-5; 7 bases match TRBD1. Germline CDR1 and CDR2: SGHKS and YYEKEE (reference sequence). The V and J ends lost 5 bases and 0 bases, in that order; junction bases with no gene match: 11. The length of the CDR3 is 17 residues. CDR3 sequence (DNA): TGTGCCAGCAGGCCCGGGACAGCCATCTATAGCAATCAGCCCCAGCATTTT. The encoded protein is CASRPGTAIYSNQPQHF.

The J gene is TRBJ2-2, the V gene TRBV28; 8 positions match TRBD1. Germline V gives CDR1 MDHEN, CDR2 SYDVKM. The CDR3 is 14 amino acids. J was trimmed by 4 bases and V by 6 bases; bases with no gene match: 4. The CDR3 coding sequence is TGTGCCAGCAGGCGGACAGGGTCCACCGGGGAGCTGTTTTTT. Translating gives CASRRTGSTGELFF.

This clonotype was observed a few times. The V gene is TRBV4-3, the J gene TRBJ1-1; D gene uncertain. V dropped 2 bases and J dropped 1 base, with 5 bases sitting between them. This CDR3 is 13 amino acids long. Germline CDR1 is LGHNA and CDR2 is YSLEER. Here the CDR3 reads CASSQKGNTEAFF. In DNA form, the CDR3 reads TGCGCCAGCAGCCAAAAGGGGAACACTGAAGCTTTCTTT.

This clonotype was observed many times. The chain carries TRBV5-6 and TRBJ2-1; D may correspond to TRBD1 or TRBD2 (5 bases each). V dropped 3 bases and J dropped 3 bases, with 22 bases sitting between them. Germline V gene lookup returns CDR1 SGHDT and CDR2 YYEEEE. CDR3 length equals 18 residues. The CDR3 is CASSWGSRKNYDYNEQFF. The CDR3 DNA sequence: TGTGCCAGCAGCTGGGGGTCGCGGAAGAACTATGACTACAATGAGCAGTTCTTC.

This clonotype appeared a few times. V is TRBV18 and J is TRBJ2-1; D may be TRBD2 (5 bases). Germline V gives CDR1 KGHSH, CDR2 LQKENI. V lost 2 bases to trimming and J lost 3 bases, with 14 bases between them. This CDR3 is 16 amino acids long. CDR3 bases: TGTGCCAGCTCACCAGTAATCGGGGTGGTCTACAATGAGCAGTTCTTC. Translation gives CASSPVIGVVYNEQFF.

The rearrangement uses TRBV6-2 or TRBV6-3 and TRBJ2-5, with a weak D call TRBD2 (5 bases). The germline V and J ends were trimmed by 6 bases and 5 bases, with 16 bases remaining between them. The CDR3 is made up of 14 amino acids. Germline-derived CDR1 and CDR2 are MNHEY and SVGEGT. For the CDR3, the DNA is TGTGCCAGCAGCCCAAGCGGAGCTTACGAGACCCAGTACTTC. Protein sequence: CASSPSGAYETQYF.

This clonotype was observed a handful of times. The chain couples TRBV24-1 to TRBJ1-5; 8 nucleotides line up with TRBD1. CDR1 KGHDR and CDR2 SFDVKD come from the germline V gene. Trimming removed 9 bases from V and 4 bases from J; junction bases left unmatched: 7. CDR3 length: 14 residues. CDR3 residues: CATAKTGDNQPQHF. CDR3 nucleotide sequence: TGTGCCACCGCAAAGACAGGGGATAATCAGCCCCAGCATTTT.

In this sample, this clonotype turned up many times. V and J are TRBV12-3 or TRBV12-4 and TRBJ2-3; D unresolved. Trimming stripped 6 bases from V and 0 bases from J, with 10 bases between. This CDR3 has 14 amino acids. The CDR3 nucleotides are TGTGCCAGCAGAATGGGATTTAGCACAGATACGCAGTATTTT. Its translation: CASRMGFSTDTQYF.

A few counts support this clonotype. The V and J genes are TRBV2 and TRBJ2-2; D is unclear. The CDR3 is made up of 14 amino acids. Trimming stripped 5 bases from V and 0 bases from J, with 7 bases between. Germline CDR1 reads SNHLY; CDR2 reads FYNNEI. CDR3 in DNA: TGTGCCAGCAGTAGGCAGGCGAACACCGGGGAGCTGTTTTTT. Translated, it gives CASSRQANTGELFF.

There are many counts of this clonotype. The CDR3, as DNA: TGCAGTGCTAGAGTGGGGGGGTCCTACGAGCAGTACTTC. Translated, it gives CSARVGGSYEQYF. The rearrangement links TRBV20-1 to TRBJ2-7, with 7 bases matching TRBD2. Germline CDR1 DFQATT, CDR2 SNEGSKA (reference sequence). CDR3 length equals 13 residues. V lost 1 base, J lost 1 base, and 1 base stayed unmatched.

This clonotype has ten or more counts. V gene TRBV3-1 combines with J gene TRBJ1-2, with unresolved D. Between the trimmed V and J ends, which lost 4 bases and 7 bases, there was a span of 10 bases. Germline CDR1 reads LGHDT; CDR2 reads YNNKEL (reference sequence). The CDR3 sequence is 12 residues long. The CDR3 spells CASSRQKLGYTF. The CDR3 nucleotides read TGTGCCAGCAGCCGACAAAAACTTGGCTACACCTTC.

This clonotype was found a few times. The chain carries TRBV6-1 and TRBJ2-5, with 12 bases matching TRBD2. This CDR3 contains 15 residues. With 6 bases clipped from V and 1 base from J, the junction kept 3 bases outside the gene matches. Germline V gene data show CDR1 as MNHNS and CDR2 as SASEGT. CDR3 DNA sequence: TGTGCCAGCAGGTGGACTAGCGGGGCCCAAGAGACCCAGTACTTC. This codes for CASRWTSGAQETQYF.

The chain is built from TRBV28 and TRBJ2-3, with a possible D match to TRBD2 (6 bases). V dropped 2 bases and J dropped 2 bases, with 17 bases sitting between them. The germline V gene encodes CDR1 MDHEN and CDR2 SYDVKM. The CDR3 loop spans 17 amino acids. In nucleotides, the CDR3 is TGTGCCAGCAGTTTAATTGACCGGGGGAGTATCACAGATACGCAGTATTTT. Its protein product is CASSLIDRGSITDTQYF.

This CDR3 is CASSQVGAATDTQYF. For the CDR3, the DNA is TGCGCCAGCAGCCAAGTTGGGGCAGCCACAGATACGCAGTATTTT. The rearrangement joins TRBV4-3 to TRBJ2-3; D possibly corresponds to TRBD1 (5 bases). The CDR3 contains 15 residues. V lost 1 base and J 2 bases, leaving 10 bases between the germline ends. Germline V lookup: CDR1 LGHNA, CDR2 YSLEER.

This clonotype was detected ten times or more. The CDR3 sequence is CASSNNLGLAGVDTQYF. For the CDR3, the DNA is TGTGCCAGCTCAAACAATTTGGGACTAGCGGGAGTAGATACGCAGTATTTT. The chain employs TRBV18 and TRBJ2-3; TRBD2 matches 14 bases. CDR1 is KGHSH and CDR2 is LQKENI in the germline V gene. Germline trimming cut 5 bases from V and 5 bases from J; bases unmatched to any gene: 9. The CDR3 totals 17 residues.

This clonotype has a handful of counts. The chain employs TRBV6-2 or TRBV6-3 and TRBJ2-3; 7 bases are shared with TRBD1. Germline V gives CDR1 MNHEY, CDR2 SVGEGT. J was trimmed by 7 bases and V by 4 bases; bases with no gene match: 2. This CDR3 comprises 12 residues. CDR3 nucleotides: TGTGCCAGCAGTTGGACAGGCCATACGCAGTATTTT. It encodes CASSWTGHTQYF.

This clonotype was observed a handful of times. J is TRBJ2-1 and V is TRBV7-2; unclear D gene. Germline V CDR1 and CDR2: SGHTA, FQGNSA. The CDR3 extends over 14 amino acids. Trimming took 6 bases from V and 0 from J, leaving 9 bases between them. This CDR3 is CASRGGFSYNEQFF. The CDR3 DNA reads TGTGCCAGCAGGGGCGGATTCTCCTACAATGAGCAGTTCTTC.

V usage is TRBV7-2 and J usage is TRBJ2-7; D may be TRBD1 or TRBD2 (5 bases each). Germline V CDR1 and CDR2: SGHTA, FQGNSA. V lost 6 bases and J lost 3, with 15 bases in between. This CDR3 spans 14 amino acids. As DNA, the CDR3 is TGTGCCAGCAGGGTTAGGGACGGAGTCTACGAGCAGTACTTC. Encoded protein: CASRVRDGVYEQYF.

This clonotype has only a few counts. The chain is built from TRBV15 and TRBJ1-2; D is unclear. The germline V gene has CDR1 LNHNV and CDR2 YYDKDF (reference sequence). Trimming shortened V by 0 bases and J by 5 bases, and 13 bases separated the two germline ends. The CDR3 spans 15 residues. CDR3 amino acids: CATSRDMEKSYGYTF. DNA for the CDR3: TGTGCCACCAGCAGAGATATGGAGAAGTCTTATGGCTACACCTTC.

J is TRBJ2-4 and V is TRBV28; 11 bases match TRBD2. V shed 5 bases, J shed 0 bases, and the junction held 3 bases outside the gene matches. Germline-derived CDR1 and CDR2 are MDHEN and SYDVKM. This CDR3 has 16 residues. CDR3 in DNA: TGTGCCAGCAGTACGGGACTAGCGGTAGCCAAAAACATTCAGTACTTC. Translated: CASSTGLAVAKNIQYF.